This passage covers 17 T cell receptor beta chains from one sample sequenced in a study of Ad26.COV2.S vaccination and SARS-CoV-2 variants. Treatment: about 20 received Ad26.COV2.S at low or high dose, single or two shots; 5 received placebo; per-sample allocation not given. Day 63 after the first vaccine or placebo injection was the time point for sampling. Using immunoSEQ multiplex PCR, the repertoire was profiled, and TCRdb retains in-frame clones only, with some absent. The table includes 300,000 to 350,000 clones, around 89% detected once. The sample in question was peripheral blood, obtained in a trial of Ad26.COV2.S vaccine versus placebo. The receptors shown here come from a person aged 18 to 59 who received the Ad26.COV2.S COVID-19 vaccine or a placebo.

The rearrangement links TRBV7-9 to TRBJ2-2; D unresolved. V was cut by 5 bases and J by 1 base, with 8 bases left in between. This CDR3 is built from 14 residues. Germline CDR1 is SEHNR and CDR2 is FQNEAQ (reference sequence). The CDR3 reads CASSQWRNTGELFF. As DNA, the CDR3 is TGTGCCAGCAGCCAGTGGCGGAACACCGGGGAGCTGTTTTTT.

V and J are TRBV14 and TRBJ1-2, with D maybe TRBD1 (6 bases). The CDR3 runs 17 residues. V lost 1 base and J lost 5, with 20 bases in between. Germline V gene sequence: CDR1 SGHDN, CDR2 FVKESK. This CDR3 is CASSQGGGSLEFYGYTF. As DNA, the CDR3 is TGTGCCAGCAGCCAAGGTGGGGGCAGCTTAGAGTTTTATGGCTACACCTTC.

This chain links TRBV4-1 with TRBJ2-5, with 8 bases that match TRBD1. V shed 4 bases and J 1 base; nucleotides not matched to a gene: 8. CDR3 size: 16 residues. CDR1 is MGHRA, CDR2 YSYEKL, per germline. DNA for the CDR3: TGCGCCAGCAGCCGCCAGGGGGCGGCAGTCCAAGAGACCCAGTACTTC. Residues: CASSRQGAAVQETQYF.

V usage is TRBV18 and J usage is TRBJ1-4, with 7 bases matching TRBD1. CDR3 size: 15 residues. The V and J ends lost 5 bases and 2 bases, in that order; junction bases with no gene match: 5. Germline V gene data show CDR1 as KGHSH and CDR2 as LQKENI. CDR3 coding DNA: TGTGCCAGCTCATCGTTGACAGGGACTAATGAAAAACTGTTTTTT. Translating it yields CASSSLTGTNEKLFF.

The CDR3 reads CASSSGQSYEQYF. CDR3 coding DNA: TGCGCCAGCAGCTCGGGACAGAGCTACGAGCAGTACTTC. The chain employs TRBV5-1 and TRBJ2-7, with 7 bases lining up with TRBD1. V lost 3 bases and J lost 3; bases outside the gene matches: 3. Germline V gene lookup returns CDR1 SGHRS and CDR2 YFSETQ. The length of the CDR3 is 13 residues.

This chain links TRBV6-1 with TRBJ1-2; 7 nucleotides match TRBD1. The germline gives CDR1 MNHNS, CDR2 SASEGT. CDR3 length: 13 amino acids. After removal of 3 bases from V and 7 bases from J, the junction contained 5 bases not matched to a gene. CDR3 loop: CASSDTGEGGYTF. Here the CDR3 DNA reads TGTGCCAGCAGTGACACAGGGGAGGGTGGCTACACCTTC.

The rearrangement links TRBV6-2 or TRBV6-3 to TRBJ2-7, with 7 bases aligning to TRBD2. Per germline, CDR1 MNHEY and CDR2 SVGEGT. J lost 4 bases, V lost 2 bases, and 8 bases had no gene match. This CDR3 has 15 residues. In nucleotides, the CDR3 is TGTGCCAGCAGTTACGGCTCGGGGAGGGAGTACGAGCAGTACTTC. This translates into CASSYGSGREYEQYF.

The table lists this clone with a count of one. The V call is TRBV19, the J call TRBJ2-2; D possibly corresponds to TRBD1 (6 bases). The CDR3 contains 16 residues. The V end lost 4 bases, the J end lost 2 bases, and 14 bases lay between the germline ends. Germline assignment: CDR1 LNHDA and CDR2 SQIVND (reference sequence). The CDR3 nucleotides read TGTGCCAGTAGTAGAGCAGGGGACCTCAACACCGGGGAGCTGTTTTTT. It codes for CASSRAGDLNTGELFF.

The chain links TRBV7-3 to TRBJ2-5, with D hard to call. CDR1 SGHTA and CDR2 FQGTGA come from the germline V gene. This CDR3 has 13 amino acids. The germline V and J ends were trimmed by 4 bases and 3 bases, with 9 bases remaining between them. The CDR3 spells CASSSDREETQYF. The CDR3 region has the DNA TGTGCCAGCAGCTCGGACCGGGAAGAGACCCAGTACTTC.

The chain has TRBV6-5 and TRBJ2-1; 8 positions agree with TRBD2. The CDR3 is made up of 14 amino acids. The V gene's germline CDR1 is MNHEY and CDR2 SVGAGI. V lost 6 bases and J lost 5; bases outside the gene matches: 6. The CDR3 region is CASRPPGGDNEQFF. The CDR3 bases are TGTGCCAGCAGGCCCCCGGGGGGGGACAATGAGCAGTTCTTC.

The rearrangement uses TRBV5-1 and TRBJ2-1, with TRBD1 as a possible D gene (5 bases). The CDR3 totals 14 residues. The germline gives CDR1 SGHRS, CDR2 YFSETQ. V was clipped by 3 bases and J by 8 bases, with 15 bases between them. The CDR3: CASSSRTIQDEQFF. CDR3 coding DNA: TGCGCCAGCAGCTCTCGGACAATCCAAGATGAGCAGTTCTTC.

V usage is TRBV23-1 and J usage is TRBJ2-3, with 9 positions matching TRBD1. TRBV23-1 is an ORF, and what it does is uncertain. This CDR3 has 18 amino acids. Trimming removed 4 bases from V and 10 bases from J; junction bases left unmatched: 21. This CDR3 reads CASSLYRYRTGARSAQYF. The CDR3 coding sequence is TGCGCCAGCAGTCTGTACCGGTATCGGACAGGGGCAAGGAGTGCGCAGTATTTT.

The CDR3 DNA sequence: TGTGCCACCAGCAGAGATCCCTCGGGATTATCCTACGAGCAGTACTTC. Its translation is CATSRDPSGLSYEQYF. The chain carries TRBV15 and TRBJ2-7; TRBD2 is a possible D gene (5 bases). Germline assignment: CDR1 LNHNV and CDR2 YYDKDF (reference sequence). V was clipped by 0 bases and J by 1 base, with 13 bases between them. The CDR3 loop spans 16 amino acids. Combining the CDR3 with reference TRBV15 and TRBJ2-7 gives the whole variable domain DAMVIQNPRYQVTQFGKPVTLSCSQTLNHNVMYWYQQKSSQAPKLLFHYYDKDFNNEADTPDNFQSRRPNTSFCFLDIRSPGLGDTAMYLCATSRDPSGLSYEQYFGPGTRLTVT.

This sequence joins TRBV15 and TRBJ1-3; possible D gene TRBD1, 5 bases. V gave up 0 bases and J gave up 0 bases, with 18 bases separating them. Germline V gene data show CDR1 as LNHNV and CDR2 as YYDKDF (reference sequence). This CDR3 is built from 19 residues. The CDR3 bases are TGTGCCACCAGCAGAGAGGGCAGGGCTTCCTCGCCCTCTGGAAACACCATATATTTT. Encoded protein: CATSREGRASSPSGNTIYF.

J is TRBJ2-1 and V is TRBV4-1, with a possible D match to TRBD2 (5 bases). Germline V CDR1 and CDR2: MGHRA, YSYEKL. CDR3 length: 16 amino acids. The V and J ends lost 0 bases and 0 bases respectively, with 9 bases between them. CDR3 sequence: CASSQDQRSSYNEQFF. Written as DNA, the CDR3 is TGCGCCAGCAGCCAAGATCAGCGGAGCTCCTACAATGAGCAGTTCTTC.

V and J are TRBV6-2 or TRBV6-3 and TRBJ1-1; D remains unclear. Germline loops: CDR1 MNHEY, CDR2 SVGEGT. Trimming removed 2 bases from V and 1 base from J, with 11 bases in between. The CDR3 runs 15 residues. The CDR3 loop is CASSYRPGKNTEAFF. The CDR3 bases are TGTGCCAGCAGTTACCGACCCGGGAAGAACACTGAAGCTTTCTTT.

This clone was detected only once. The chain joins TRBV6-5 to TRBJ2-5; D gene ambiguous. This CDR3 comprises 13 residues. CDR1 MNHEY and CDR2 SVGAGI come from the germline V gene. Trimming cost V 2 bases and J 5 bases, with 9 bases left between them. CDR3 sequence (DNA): TGTGCCAGCAGTTACGTCGAAGGGGAGACCCAGTACTTC. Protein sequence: CASSYVEGETQYF.